This T cell receptor (beta chain) appears in the sequencing data of a study of cytotoxic CD8 clonotypes in ibrutinib-treated CLL (dated by TCRdb to about 2021). Turning to the overall study: The cohort was composed of ten to eleven relapsed/refractory and roughly 15 treatment-naive patients; IGHV unmutated status was identified in roughly 18 patients. Responses were partial in about 25 patients and complete in 2; after median approximately 67 months follow-up, around 15 stayed in remission and about 12 progressed. Response samples were taken after a median of 12 months on treatment, ranging from about 6 to 36 months. Samples averaged roughly 260,000 productive templates and some 96,000 productive rearrangements. Longitudinal samples were obtainable from about 30% of the 86 participants in the trial. Cryopreserved peripheral blood mononuclear cells were obtained prior to treatment, at the time of response, and at either disease progression or sustained remission. Patients were still on ibrutinib when every remission and progressive disease sample was collected. Study-wide conclusions, independent of this receptor: Public clonotypes were rare and either contracted or stayed stable during treatment, and the rise in clonality at ibrutinib response reflected the expansion of private clonotypes. At baseline, clonality was higher than in age-matched healthy donors and showed a strong correlation with circulating CD8+ T-cell counts. Sampling times were not matched between sustained-remission and progressing patients, and lymph node repertoires were not studied. Clonality increased at ibrutinib response, stayed stable in sustained remission, and fell back toward baseline at progression.

Including the terminal cysteine and phenylalanine, the CDR3 comprises 15 residues. Of the read, only the CDR3 DNA is kept; its 45 bases are in frame from base 1. V ends up 3 bases short and J 3 bases short, with an unmatched junction base count of 6. The germline V gene supplies CDR1 SGHRS and CDR2 YFSETQ. To note about this clone: No cognate antigen has been identified for it. Per-base quality was not reported, and no clone a single base away is much larger than it.

Each clonotype received, on average, around 10x coverage in deep resolution sequencing performed on a MiSeq, where the target depth lay between 1 in 1 million and 1 in 200,000 T cells. TCR beta libraries were generated with the immunoSEQ hsTCRB Kit. The study's own analysis went as follows. The data were analyzed with ImmunoSEQ Analyzer and ImmunoSEQ Data Assistant, and V, D and J gene assignments followed IMGT definitions. Clonality, which ranges from 0 to 1, was calculated as one minus the normalized Shannon entropy of productive rearrangement frequencies. Only overrepresented clonotypes making up at least 0.05% of each patient's repertoire were included in the public clonotype analysis. Repertoires from thirteen age-matched healthy donors in immuneACCESS were used as clonality controls. The clones in this table, taken by TCRdb from immuneACCESS, are in-frame only. Not every clone is retained; where verified, under half of the shortfall comes from an unresolved V gene, and the cause of the rest is unknown. V and J calls plus clone size are reproduced from that table; the DNA served to infer D and trimming. The sample table contains about 50,000 clones; only one count was recorded for roughly three fifths of them. Jointly, the top ten make up roughly a quarter of the sample.

The intended sense of this specimen's time point label: around 25 months on ibrutinib. About 2 micrograms of genomic DNA were extracted from cryopreserved PBMCs for TCR beta library preparation. Longitudinal blood samples from CLL patients on ibrutinib monotherapy underwent high-throughput TCR beta sequencing. Patients were enrolled in a phase 2 open-label single-center ibrutinib monotherapy trial. The material was PBMCs, obtained after 24 months of ibrutinib treatment. The receptor's source is a human donor with chronic lymphocytic leukemia. The chain joins TRBV5-1 to TRBJ2-7, with 10 bases in between that match TRBD1. The base sequence is TGCGCCAGCAGCTACCAGGGACAGGGGTTCTACGAGCAGTACTTC. Translated, it gives CASSYQGQGFYEQYF.